This entry describes one TCR beta chain. The table came from immunoSEQ multiplex PCR; TCRdb's copy has only in-frame clones and leaves some out. Of 6,500 to 10,000 clones in the sample, around nine tenths were seen once. The data belong to a study of chemoradiotherapy in HPV16-positive cancers. V dropped 7 bases and J dropped 4 bases, with 13 bases sitting between them. The CDR3 consists of 13 residues. Germline V gene lookup returns CDR1 SNHLY and CDR2 FYNNEI. The V gene is TRBV2, the J gene TRBJ1-2; a weak D match, TRBD1 (5 bases). The sequencing here drew on blood, taken from a patient who underwent chemoradiotherapy. The origin of this receptor is a human donor with HPV-associated anogenital cancer. CDR3 nucleotides: TGTGCCAGCATGGGCAGGGAGGCCTATGGCTACACCTTC. Translating it yields CASMGREAYGYTF.